This T cell receptor beta chain was sequenced during a study of blood T cell repertoires in COVID-19 (dated by TCRdb to 2018 to 2020). At the level of the whole study: Collaborator samples came from the United States, Italy and Spain and covered acute and convalescent phases of COVID-19. The sample metadata nearly always contained a de-identified subject ID, COVID-19 status, age in years and sex. Where available, HLA class I and class II types were obtained from metadata supplied by the sample provider rather than from assay-based typing. The repertoires were released in a freely available public database intended as a resource for research on the immune response to SARS-CoV-2. The material from the prospective study consisted of cDNA or gDNA derived from T cells, B-cell-depleted T cells, or PBMCs. Subjects who had been exposed to COVID-19, were actively infected with it, or had recovered from it provided the deeply sampled blood TCRbeta repertoires that made up the dataset. Samples came from the ongoing ImmuneRACE study (first 160 participants) plus 1,254 subjects from 6 global collaborators. Broad study findings and their caveats: How much clinical and demographic metadata was included differed by source and by participant, and the metadata was provided uncurated.

Each collaborating institution followed its own protocols to collect whole blood in K2EDTA tubes. For TCRbeta analysis, collaborator samples were shipped as frozen whole blood, as isolated PBMCs, or as DNA extracted from either sample type. The germline V and J ends show losses of 5 bases and 3 bases respectively, and no gene match explains 5 bases of the junction. The CDR3 goes from the cysteine to the phenylalanine over 16 residues. Just CDR3 DNA is preserved here, 48 bases in frame from base 1. CDR1 and CDR2 are drawn from the germline V gene: SGHVS, FNYEAQ. The immunoSEQ Assay, a bias-controlled multiplex PCR, was used to amplify TCRbeta CDR3 regions from genomic DNA. On the study's bioinformatics: The number of nucleated cells in each sample was estimated from the amplification of reference gene primers within the assay. To quantify the absolute abundance of each unique TCRbeta CDR3 rearrangement, sequence reads were collapsed and filtered. Productive Simpson clonality was computed per sample as the square root of Simpson's diversity index over productive rearrangements. Sourced from immuneACCESS, this table was stored by TCRdb with only in-frame sequences that have V and J called. A share of the clones is absent; for the studies checked, an unresolved V gene accounts for under half, and the remainder has no known explanation. That table supplies the V and J calls and clone size; D and trimming were determined from the DNA. The sample table lists 95,000 to 150,000 clones, roughly 75% of them with a count of one. The leading ten clones occupy about a sixth of the sample.

In its sample, this clone was seen once. There is no known antigen for this receptor. Per-nucleotide qualities are absent, and no much larger clonotype sits a single base away. The receptor was derived from a man in his sixties with active or convalescent COVID-19. Sample: peripheral blood. The rearranged segments are TRBV7-6 and TRBJ2-3, with TRBD2 identical over 13 junction bases. The CDR3 region reads CASSLGLAGSTDTQYF. The nucleotide sequence is TGTGCCAGCAGCCTGGGACTAGCGGGGTCAACAGATACGCAGTATTTT.